The 18 T cell receptor beta chains listed next were all sequenced from one sample in a study of T cells after yellow fever vaccination. TCRdb independently ran MiXCR on the 5' RACE reads; one entry per CDR3 protein. The sample holds around 600,000 distinct CDR3 sequences, about 12% seen once. This sample comprised PBMCs, obtained on the day of the yellow fever booster vaccination. The receptors stem from a man aged 30 to 39 who received the YFV17D yellow fever vaccine.

This chain connects TRBV6-4 to TRBJ1-1; D is ambiguous. Germline loops: CDR1 MRHNA, CDR2 SNTAGT. V shed 4 bases and J shed 1 base, with 10 bases lying between them. The CDR3 totals 14 residues. CDR3 DNA: TGTGCCAGCAGTGCGACCTCGGGGAACACTGAAGCTTTCTTT. It yields the protein CASSATSGNTEAFF.

In its sample, this clonotype was seen a few times. The J gene is TRBJ2-2, the V gene TRBV7-2; no clear D gene. Trimming pared 5 bases from V and 2 bases from J, leaving 12 bases between. CDR1 is SGHTA, CDR2 FQGNSA, per germline. This CDR3 contains 15 residues. CDR3 residues: CASSPANGNTGELFF. As DNA, the CDR3 is TGTGCCAGCAGCCCCGCGAATGGTAACACCGGGGAGCTGTTTTTT.

The chain is built from TRBV2 and TRBJ2-3; 9 nucleotides agree with TRBD1. V gave up 7 bases and J gave up 6 bases; unmatched junction bases: 8. The CDR3 loop spans 14 amino acids. In germline, CDR1 is SNHLY, CDR2 FYNNEI. The DNA for the CDR3 is TGTGCCAGCAAGGAACAGGGGGCGACGGATACGCAGTATTTT. Translating it yields CASKEQGATDTQYF.

The chain carries TRBV10-3 and TRBJ2-5; 8 nucleotides agree with TRBD1. V trimming: 6 bases; J trimming: 4 bases; junction bases outside the gene matches: 4. This CDR3 has 13 residues. Looked up from germline, CDR1 is ENHRY and CDR2 is SYGVKD. DNA of the CDR3: TGTGCCATCAGCAGGGGGCAGGGAGAGACCCAGTACTTC. Its protein product is CAISRGQGETQYF.

The V and J genes are TRBV28 and TRBJ2-7; the D is unclear. This CDR3 is 15 amino acids long. Per the germline V gene, CDR1 is MDHEN and CDR2 is SYDVKM. Trimming stripped 4 bases from V and 0 bases from J, with 13 bases between. CDR3: CASSSGLSPSYEQYF. The CDR3 DNA sequence: TGTGCCAGCAGTTCGGGTCTCTCCCCCTCCTACGAGCAGTACTTC.

This clonotype was found a few times. The V and J genes are TRBV5-5 and TRBJ2-5; 11 bases agree with TRBD1. The CDR3 is made up of 18 amino acids. Trimming removed 3 bases from V and 3 bases from J; junction bases left unmatched: 13. CDR1 and CDR2 (germline): SGHKS, YYEKEE (reference sequence). DNA of the CDR3: TGTGCCAGCAGCTACCCTGGCGGACAGGGGGCTCGGGAAGAGACCCAGTACTTC. It codes for CASSYPGGQGAREETQYF.

There are a few counts of this clonotype. The gene calls are TRBV7-8 and TRBJ2-3; TRBD1 matches at 12 bases. V shed 4 bases and J 0 bases; nucleotides not matched to a gene: 2. The CDR3 totals 16 residues. Germline CDR1 SGHVS, CDR2 FQNEAQ. For the CDR3, the DNA is TGTGCCAGCAGCTGGGGACAGGGGGCCAGCACAGATACGCAGTATTTT. Amino acid sequence: CASSWGQGASTDTQYF.

This clonotype occurred a few times. The genes are TRBV12-3 or TRBV12-4 and TRBJ1-2; D is perhaps TRBD1 (6 bases). There are 12 residues in the CDR3. The ends were cut back, 6 bases at V and 7 bases at J, with 12 bases in the middle. The CDR3 nucleotides are TGTGCCAGCAGCTCAGGGGTCGGTGGCTACACCTTC. Its protein is CASSSGVGGYTF.

The chain joins TRBV18 to TRBJ2-1; the D gene could be TRBD1 or TRBD2 (5 bases each). The CDR3 is made up of 16 amino acids. CDR1 KGHSH and CDR2 LQKENI come from the germline V gene. Trimming removed 3 bases from V and 1 base from J, with 13 bases in between. The CDR3 here is CASSPLGVGSYNEQFF. In nucleotides, the CDR3 is TGTGCCAGCTCACCGTTGGGGGTGGGGTCCTACAATGAGCAGTTCTTC.

The CDR3 DNA reads TGTGCCAGCAACCCACTAGCAGCCGATACGCAGTATTTT. Amino acid sequence: CASNPLAADTQYF. The chain joins TRBV5-6 to TRBJ2-3; weak D call: TRBD2 (6 bases). Germline V gene lookup returns CDR1 SGHDT and CDR2 YYEEEE. The CDR3 consists of 13 residues. V shed 6 bases and J shed 6 bases, with 14 bases lying between them.

The chain carries TRBV7-2 and TRBJ2-3; 7 bases agree with TRBD2. CDR3 size: 14 residues. Unmatched junction bases numbered 7, after V lost 4 bases and J lost 6 bases. Germline V gene sequence: CDR1 SGHTA, CDR2 FQGNSA. The CDR3: CASSSQTSFDTQYF. DNA for the CDR3: TGTGCCAGCAGCTCGCAGACTAGCTTCGATACGCAGTATTTT.

Only a few counts were recorded for this clonotype. This rearrangement joins TRBV7-2 to TRBJ2-4; D possibly corresponds to TRBD2 (6 bases). Per the germline V gene, CDR1 is SGHTA and CDR2 is FQGNSA. V was clipped by 0 bases and J by 0 bases, with 15 bases between them. The CDR3 consists of 18 residues. CDR3 sequence reads: CASSLAATSLLAKNIQYF. CDR3 nucleotide sequence: TGTGCCAGCAGCTTAGCCGCGACTAGTTTATTAGCCAAAAACATTCAGTACTTC.

A few counts support this clonotype. This sequence joins TRBV4-2 and TRBJ2-1; possibly TRBD1 or TRBD2 for D (6 bases each). CDR3 length: 16 residues. The V and J ends lost 4 bases and 8 bases respectively, with 21 bases between them. The germline CDR1 and CDR2 sequences are LGHNA and YNFKEQ. This chain's CDR3 is CASSPSTGGRRDEQFF. The CDR3 bases are TGTGCCAGCAGCCCATCGACTGGGGGGCGGAGGGATGAGCAGTTCTTC.

V is TRBV28 and J is TRBJ2-5; D ambiguous. The CDR3 length is 14 residues. V was trimmed by 7 bases and J by 4 bases, leaving 16 bases between them. Germline V gene sequence: CDR1 MDHEN, CDR2 SYDVKM. CDR3 sequence reads: CASTKDGYTETQYF. The CDR3 nucleotides read TGTGCCAGCACAAAGGACGGCTATACAGAGACCCAGTACTTC.

The chain couples TRBV2 to TRBJ1-1, with D unclear. CDR3 length equals 14 residues. Germline V gives CDR1 SNHLY, CDR2 FYNNEI. With 7 bases removed from V and 3 bases from J, the gap between germline ends came to 15 bases. In nucleotides, the CDR3 is TGTGCCAGCAATCCCCACCGCGGAGACACTGAAGCTTTCTTT. It codes for CASNPHRGDTEAFF.

This clonotype was observed a handful of times. This chain connects TRBV10-3 to TRBJ2-1, with TRBD2 identical over 7 bases. The CDR3 is made up of 18 amino acids. The germline gives CDR1 ENHRY, CDR2 SYGVKD. The V and J ends lost 6 bases and 8 bases, in that order; junction bases with no gene match: 22. CDR3 sequence (DNA): TGTGCCATCAGGGGTTACGGGCCGACTAGCTCCAAAGTCCATGAGCAGTTCTTC. As protein: CAIRGYGPTSSKVHEQFF.

This clonotype has a count of ten or more. The DNA of the CDR3 is TGTGCCAGCAGCACTACCCCAGGGCCTATCTCTGGAAACACCATATATTTT. It translates to CASSTTPGPISGNTIYF. The chain has TRBV12-3 or TRBV12-4 and TRBJ1-3; TRBD1 is a possible D gene (5 bases). With 6 bases removed from V and 0 bases from J, the gap between germline ends came to 18 bases. The CDR3 totals 17 residues.

The chain carries TRBV11-2 and TRBJ1-1, with a weak D call TRBD1 (5 bases). The CDR3 loop spans 12 amino acids. In germline, CDR1 is SGHAT, CDR2 FQNNGV. V was pared by 5 bases and J by 5 bases, with 9 bases between. DNA of the CDR3: TGTGCCAGCAGCAACCAGGGAACTGAAGCTTTCTTT. Protein product: CASSNQGTEAFF. Complete variable domain (other parts from reference TRBV11-2 and TRBJ1-1): EAGVAQSPRYKIIEKRQSVAFWCNPISGHATLYWYQQILGQGPKLLIQFQNNGVVDDSQLPKDRFSAERLKGVDSTLKIQPAKLEDSAVYLCASSNQGTEAFFGQGTRLTVV.